This TCR beta chain was obtained from a study of metastatic and nonmetastatic thyroid tumors. There are 15 residues in the CDR3. Germline-derived CDR1 and CDR2 are SGHAT and FQNNGV. The V segment lost 4 bases and the J segment 3 bases; nucleotides outside the gene matches: 7. This clone showed up just a few times. This CDR3 fails to terminate in the conserved phenylalanine or tryptophan, so it likely reflects a read error. As processed by the authors: Built for papillary thyroid cancer, a distant-metastasis classifier drew on CDR3 differences across clinicopathological groups. TCRdb reprocessed the PCR reads via MiXCR. The V and J calls shown here were made by TCRdb, not taken from the authors' results. The sample holds about 35,000 clones, approximately 30% seen once. Prior to thyroid surgery, none of the patients had received any treatment.

The receptor comes from a female donor with papillary thyroid cancer or a benign thyroid nodule (not recorded which). Some clones in this sample may be carry-over from other donors' samples. The chain combines TRBV11-2 with TRBJ1-2, with 8 bases aligning to TRBD1. Sample: blood. CDR3 protein: CASSSADRGHYGYTP. The CDR3 nucleotides are TGTGCCAGCAGCTCAGCAGACAGGGGCCACTATGGCTACACCCCC.